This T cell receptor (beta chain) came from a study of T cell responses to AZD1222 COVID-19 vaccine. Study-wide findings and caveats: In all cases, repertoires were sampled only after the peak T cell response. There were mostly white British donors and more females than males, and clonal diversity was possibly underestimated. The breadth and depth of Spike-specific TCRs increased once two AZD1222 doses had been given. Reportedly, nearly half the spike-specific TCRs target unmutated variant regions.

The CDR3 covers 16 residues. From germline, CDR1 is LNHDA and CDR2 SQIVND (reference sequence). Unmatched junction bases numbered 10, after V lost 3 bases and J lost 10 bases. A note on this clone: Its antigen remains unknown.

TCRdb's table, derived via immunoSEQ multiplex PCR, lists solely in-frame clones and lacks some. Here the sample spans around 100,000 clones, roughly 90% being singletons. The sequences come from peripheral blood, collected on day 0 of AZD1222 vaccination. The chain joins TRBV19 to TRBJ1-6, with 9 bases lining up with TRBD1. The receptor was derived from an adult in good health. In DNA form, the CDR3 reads TGTGCCAGTAGTATCTCCCTGGGGACAGGGCGGTCACCCCTCCACTTT. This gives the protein CASSISLGTGRSPLHF.